This paragraph covers one T cell receptor beta chain sequence. Terminally differentiated effector memory CD45RA+ cells were excluded by CCR7 positive selection of CD45RO-negative cells. This sample was included in a study of shared clonotypes between healthy human individuals. Using immunoSEQ multiplex PCR, the repertoire was profiled, and TCRdb retains in-frame clones only, with some absent. The profile covers roughly 2,000,000 clones, with about 95% appearing a single time and more than 0.95% taken by the ten largest. The germline gives CDR1 LNHDA, CDR2 SQIVND (reference sequence). V shed 0 bases and J shed 0 bases, with 11 bases lying between them. This CDR3 is 17 amino acids long.

This chain links TRBV19 with TRBJ2-2; weak D call: TRBD2 (5 bases). Sequencing was carried out using naive CD8+ T cells sorted from blood. This TCR came from a man between 18 and 35 years old in good health. The DNA of the CDR3 is TGTGCCAGTAGTATAGATCTTGAACTAGCGAACACCGGGGAGCTGTTTTTT. As protein: CASSIDLELANTGELFF.